The source of this T cell receptor (beta chain) is a study of blood T cell repertoires in COVID-19. Study context: Material from acute and convalescent COVID-19 was sourced from the United States, Italy and Spain. Sample material is recorded as cDNA or gDNA derived from T cells, B-cell-depleted T cells, or PBMCs.

In the source study's methods: Estimation of nucleated cell counts relied on the amplification of reference gene primers. Method: immunoSEQ multiplex PCR; TCRdb's copy keeps in-frame clones and lacks some. The V and J calls and clone size were taken over from that table, and D and trimming were inferred from the DNA. Of 410,000 or so clones in the sample, around 91% are singletons; the top ten hold less than 2%. Seattle-derived patients entered the study during active infection and were followed longitudinally. The V gene lost 2 bases and the J gene lost 4 bases, with 11 bases spanning the gap. CDR3 size: 14 residues. CDR1 and CDR2 (germline): MNHNY, SVGAGI (reference sequence).

The gene calls are TRBV6-6 and TRBJ1-1; a weak D match, TRBD1 (5 bases). This sequence originates from a woman aged 35 to 49 with COVID-19, enrolled during active disease. The sequenced sample was peripheral blood. The CDR3 coding sequence is TGTGCCAGCAGTTACCAGGGCTGGAGCACTGAAGCTTTCTTT. It specifies CASSYQGWSTEAFF.